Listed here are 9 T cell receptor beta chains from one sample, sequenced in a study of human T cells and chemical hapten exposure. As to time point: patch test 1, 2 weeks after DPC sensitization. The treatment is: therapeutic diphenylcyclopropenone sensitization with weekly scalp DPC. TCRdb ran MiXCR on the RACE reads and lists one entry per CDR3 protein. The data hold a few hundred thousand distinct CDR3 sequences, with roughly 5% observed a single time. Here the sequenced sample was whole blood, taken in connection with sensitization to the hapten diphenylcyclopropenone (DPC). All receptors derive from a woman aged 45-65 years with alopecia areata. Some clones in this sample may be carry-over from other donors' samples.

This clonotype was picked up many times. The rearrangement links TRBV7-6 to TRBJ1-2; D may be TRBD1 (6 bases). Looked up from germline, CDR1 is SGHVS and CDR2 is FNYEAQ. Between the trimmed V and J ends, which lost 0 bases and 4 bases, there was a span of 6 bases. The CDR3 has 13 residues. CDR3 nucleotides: TGTGCCAGCAGCTTAGCACAGGGCTATGGCTACACCTTC. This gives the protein CASSLAQGYGYTF.

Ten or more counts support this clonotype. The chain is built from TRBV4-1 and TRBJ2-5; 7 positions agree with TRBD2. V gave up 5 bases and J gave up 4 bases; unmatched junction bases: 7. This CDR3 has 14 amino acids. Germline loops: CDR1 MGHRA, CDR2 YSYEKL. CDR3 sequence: CASSFRAGRETQYF. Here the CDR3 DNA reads TGCGCCAGCAGCTTCCGAGCGGGGAGAGAGACCCAGTACTTC.

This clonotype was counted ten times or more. This chain's CDR3 is CASSQRQGVANEKLFF. The CDR3 nucleotides read TGCGCCAGCAGCCAGAGACAGGGAGTGGCTAATGAAAAACTGTTTTTT. V gene TRBV4-1 combines with J gene TRBJ1-4, with 7 bases fitting TRBD1. The germline gives CDR1 MGHRA, CDR2 YSYEKL. The CDR3 consists of 16 residues. Losses at the gene ends were 3 bases for V and 3 bases for J; bases not matched to a gene: 7.

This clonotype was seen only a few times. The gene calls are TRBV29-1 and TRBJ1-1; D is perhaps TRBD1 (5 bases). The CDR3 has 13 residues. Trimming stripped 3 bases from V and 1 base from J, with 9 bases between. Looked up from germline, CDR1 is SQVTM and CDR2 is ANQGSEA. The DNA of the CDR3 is TGCAGCGTTGATGGGGCCGCGAACACTGAAGCTTTCTTT. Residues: CSVDGAANTEAFF.

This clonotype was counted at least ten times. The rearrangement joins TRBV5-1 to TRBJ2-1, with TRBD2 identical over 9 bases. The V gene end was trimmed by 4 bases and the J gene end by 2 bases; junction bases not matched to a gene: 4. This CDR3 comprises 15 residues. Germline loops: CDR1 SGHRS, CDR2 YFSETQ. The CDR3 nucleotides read TGCGCCAGCAGCGTAGCGGGGGCCACCTACAATGAGCAGTTCTTC. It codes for CASSVAGATYNEQFF.

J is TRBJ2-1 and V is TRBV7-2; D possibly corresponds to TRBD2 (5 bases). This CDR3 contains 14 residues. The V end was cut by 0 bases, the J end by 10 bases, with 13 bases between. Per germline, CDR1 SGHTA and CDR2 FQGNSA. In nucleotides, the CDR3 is TGTGCCAGCAGCTTAGCTTGGCGGGCAGACGAGCAGTTCTTC. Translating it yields CASSLAWRADEQFF. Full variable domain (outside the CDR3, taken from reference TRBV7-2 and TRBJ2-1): GAGVSQSPSNKVTEKGKDVELRCDPISGHTALYWYRQSLGQGLEFLIYFQGNSAPDKSGLPSDRFSAERTGGSVSTLTIQRTQQEDSAVYLCASSLAWRADEQFFGPGTRLTVL.

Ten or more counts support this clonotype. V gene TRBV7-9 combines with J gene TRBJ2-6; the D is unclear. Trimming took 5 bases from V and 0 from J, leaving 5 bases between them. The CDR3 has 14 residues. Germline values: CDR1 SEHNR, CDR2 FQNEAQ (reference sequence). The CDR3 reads CASSHPSGANVLTF. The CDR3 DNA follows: TGTGCCAGCAGCCATCCCTCTGGGGCCAACGTCCTGACTTTC. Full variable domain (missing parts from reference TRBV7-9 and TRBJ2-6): DTGVSQNPRHKITKRGQNVTFRCDPISEHNRLYWYRQTLGQGPEFLTYFQNEAQLEKSRLLSDRFSAERPKGSFSTLEIQRTEQGDSAMYLCASSHPSGANVLTFGAGSRLTVL.

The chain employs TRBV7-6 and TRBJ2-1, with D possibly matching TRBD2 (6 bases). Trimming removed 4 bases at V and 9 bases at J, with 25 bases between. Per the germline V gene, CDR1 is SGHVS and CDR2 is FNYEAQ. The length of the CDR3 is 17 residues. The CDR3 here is CASSSVGGGGSIGEQFF. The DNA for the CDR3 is TGTGCCAGCAGCTCTGTGGGGGGAGGCGGCTCGATCGGTGAGCAGTTCTTC.

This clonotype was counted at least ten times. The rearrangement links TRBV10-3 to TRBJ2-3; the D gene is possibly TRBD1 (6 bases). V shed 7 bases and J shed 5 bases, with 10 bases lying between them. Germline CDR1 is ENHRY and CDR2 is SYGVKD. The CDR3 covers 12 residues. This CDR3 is CAIKAGEDTQYF. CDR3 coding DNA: TGTGCCATCAAGGCAGGGGAAGATACGCAGTATTTT.